This T cell receptor (beta chain) was obtained from a study of blood T cell repertoires in COVID-19. Study-wide context: The analysed material was cDNA or gDNA that came from T cells, B-cell-depleted T cells, or PBMCs.

Germline V gene data show CDR1 as MDHEN and CDR2 as SYDVKM. There are 14 residues in the CDR3. The V gene lost 4 bases and the J gene lost 2 bases, with 12 bases spanning the gap. Authors' processing steps: Cell counts per sample came from amplifying reference gene primers. The repertoire was sequenced with immunoSEQ multiplex PCR; TCRdb's copy has only in-frame clones and lacks some. That table furnishes V, J and clone size, whereas the DNA furnished D and trimming. The table lists some 320,000 clones, roughly 90% of them singletons. Two negative PCRs, clearance, or symptom resolution were required of recovered Cohort 3 donors.

The TCR originated in a man aged 55 to 70 who had recovered from COVID-19. This chain uses TRBV28 with TRBJ2-7, with D perhaps TRBD1 (5 bases). Input material: PBMCs or T cells enriched from blood (not recorded which). The CDR3 DNA reads as TGTGCCAGCAGTTCTTCTGACAGAACCTACGAGCAGTACTTC. As protein: CASSSSDRTYEQYF.